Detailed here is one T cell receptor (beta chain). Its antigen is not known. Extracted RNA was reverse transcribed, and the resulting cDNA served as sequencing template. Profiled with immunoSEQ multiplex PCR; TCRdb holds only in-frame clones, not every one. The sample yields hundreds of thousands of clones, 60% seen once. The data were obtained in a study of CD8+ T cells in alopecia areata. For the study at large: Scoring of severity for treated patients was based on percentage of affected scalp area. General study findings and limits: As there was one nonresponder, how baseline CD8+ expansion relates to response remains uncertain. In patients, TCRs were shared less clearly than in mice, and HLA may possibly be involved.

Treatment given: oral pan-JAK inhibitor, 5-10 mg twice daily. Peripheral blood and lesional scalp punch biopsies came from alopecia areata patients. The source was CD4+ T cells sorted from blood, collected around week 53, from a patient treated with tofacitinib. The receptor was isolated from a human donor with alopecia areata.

The CDR3 spells CASSFGSEQFF. The DNA for the CDR3 is TGTGCCAGCAGCTTCGGGAGCGAGCAGTTCTTC. The chain has TRBV7-9 and TRBJ2-1, with D tentatively TRBD2 (6 bases). The CDR3 spans 11 residues. V lost 3 bases and J lost 10, with 7 bases in between. Per the germline V gene, CDR1 is SEHNR and CDR2 is FQNEAQ (reference sequence). The full variable domain, completed using reference TRBV7-9 and TRBJ2-1, is DTGVSQNPRHKITKRGQNVTFRCDPISEHNRLYWYRQTLGQGPEFLTYFQNEAQLEKSRLLSDRFSAERPKGSFSTLEIQRTEQGDSAMYLCASSFGSEQFFGPGTRLTVL.